This paragraph covers one T cell receptor beta chain sequence. This entry comes from a study of blood T cell repertoires in COVID-19. Overall study: COVID-19 samples collected from the United States, Italy and Spain covered acute and convalescent phases.

Germline assignment: CDR1 LGHDT and CDR2 YNNKEL (reference sequence). There are 15 residues in the CDR3. V was trimmed by 4 bases and J by 3 bases, leaving 16 bases between them. The protocol was immunoSEQ multiplex PCR, while the TCRdb copy is restricted to in-frame clones and leaves out a portion. Altogether some 150,000 clones are present, about 82% being singletons, with the ten largest covering roughly 6.2%. Sequenced material: PBMCs or T cells enriched from blood (not recorded which). This sequence joins TRBV3-1 (or the pseudogene TRBV3-2) and TRBJ2-7, with D maybe TRBD2 (5 bases). This receptor was obtained from a woman aged 40 to 55 who had recovered from COVID-19. The CDR3 sequence: CASSPLSRESYEQYF. CDR3 in DNA: TGTGCCAGCAGCCCCCTTTCCCGGGAAAGCTACGAGCAGTACTTC.